These 17 T cell receptor beta chains were sequenced from one sample in a study of blood T cell repertoires in COVID-19. The repertoire was sequenced with immunoSEQ multiplex PCR; TCRdb's copy has only in-frame clones and lacks some. The sample shows 150,000 to 200,000 clones, 81% of them seen only once. The material sequenced was peripheral blood. The receptor source for this set is a man between 60 and 70 years old with active or convalescent COVID-19.

This sequence joins TRBV20-1 and TRBJ1-1; D is possibly TRBD1 (6 bases). V lost 4 bases to trimming and J lost 8 bases, with 11 bases between them. This CDR3 is 11 amino acids long. Germline V CDR1 and CDR2: DFQATT, SNEGSKA (reference sequence). The CDR3 bases are TGCAGTGCTACAGGGGAGTCGGAAGCTTTCTTT. Protein: CSATGESEAFF.

The V gene is TRBV6-1, the J gene TRBJ1-2; 10 nucleotides agree with TRBD1. V lost 3 bases, J lost 3 bases, and 4 bases stayed unmatched. The CDR3 consists of 15 residues. Germline lookup yields CDR1 MNHNS and CDR2 SASEGT. CDR3 residues: CASSDPGTGDYGYTF. CDR3 DNA sequence: TGTGCCAGCAGTGACCCCGGGACAGGGGACTATGGCTACACCTTC.

The J gene is TRBJ2-3, the V gene TRBV19, with TRBD1 matching 8 bases. Germline loops: CDR1 LNHDA, CDR2 SQIVND (reference sequence). The CDR3 has 14 amino acids. Losses at the gene ends were 5 bases for V and 7 bases for J; bases not matched to a gene: 8. This chain's CDR3 is CASSVGQGRNTQYF. The CDR3 DNA is TGTGCCAGTAGTGTCGGACAGGGTAGAAATACGCAGTATTTT.

At least ten counts were recorded for this clone. The CDR3 reads CATSRGGSGNEQYF. Here the CDR3 DNA reads TGTGCCACCAGCAGAGGGGGTTCGGGGAACGAGCAGTACTTC. The V gene is TRBV15, the J gene TRBJ2-7; D perhaps matches TRBD2 (5 bases). The germline CDR1 and CDR2 sequences are LNHNV and YYDKDF (reference sequence). This CDR3 contains 14 residues. V lost 1 base and J 5 bases, leaving 12 bases between the germline ends.

The gene calls are TRBV11-3 and TRBJ2-1; D may be TRBD2 (5 bases). V lost 4 bases, J lost 1 base, and 5 bases lay in between. CDR3 length: 13 amino acids. The germline gives CDR1 SGHNT, CDR2 YENEEA. CDR3 nucleotides: TGTGCCAGCAGCTGGGAGTCCTACAATGAGCAGTTCTTC. As protein: CASSWESYNEQFF.

This chain joins TRBV25-1 and TRBJ1-1; D perhaps matches TRBD1 (5 bases). Germline-derived CDR1 and CDR2 are MGHDK and SYGVNS. V lost 7 bases and J 3 bases, leaving 18 bases between the germline ends. This CDR3 comprises 15 residues. Here the CDR3 reads CASTPGRGFYTEAFF. The CDR3 DNA reads as TGTGCCAGCACCCCGGGGCGGGGTTTCTACACTGAAGCTTTCTTT.

V usage is TRBV3-1 (or the pseudogene TRBV3-2) and J usage is TRBJ1-6, with D tentatively TRBD1 (5 bases). Germline V gene data show CDR1 as LGHDT and CDR2 as YNNKEL (reference sequence). With 4 bases removed from V and 8 bases from J, the gap between germline ends came to 15 bases. The CDR3 extends over 15 amino acids. The CDR3 region is CASSPFVGPDSPLHF. The CDR3 DNA follows: TGTGCCAGCAGCCCGTTTGTGGGGCCGGATTCACCCCTCCACTTT.

This chain joins TRBV5-1 and TRBJ2-1, with 8 positions matching TRBD2. From germline, CDR1 is SGHRS and CDR2 YFSETQ. This CDR3 region has 16 residues. Trimming cost V 3 bases and J 2 bases; bases outside gene matches: 7. The CDR3 loop is CASSYRGGSAYNEQFF. Here the CDR3 DNA reads TGCGCCAGCAGCTACCGGGGGGGCTCAGCCTACAATGAGCAGTTCTTC.

The rearrangement uses TRBV6-5 and TRBJ2-1; D is undetermined. V dropped 4 bases and J dropped 2 bases, with 9 bases sitting between them. Germline-derived CDR1 and CDR2 are MNHEY and SVGAGI. The CDR3 length is 14 residues. The CDR3 reads CASSWLGPYNEQFF. The CDR3 bases are TGTGCCAGCAGTTGGCTGGGCCCCTACAATGAGCAGTTCTTC.

The chain is built from TRBV15 and TRBJ2-2; D remains unclear. The CDR3 length is 15 residues. With 0 bases removed from V and 1 base from J, the gap between germline ends came to 6 bases. Germline CDR1 and CDR2: LNHNV and YYDKDF (reference sequence). CDR3 sequence (DNA): TGTGCCACCAGCAGAGATCGACAGAACACCGGGGAGCTGTTTTTT. It is translated as CATSRDRQNTGELFF.

The genes are TRBV5-1 and TRBJ2-5; unclear D gene. The CDR3 spans 13 residues. Trimming cost V 4 bases and J 3 bases, with 10 bases left between them. CDR1 and CDR2 from the germline V gene are SGHRS and YFSETQ. The CDR3 nucleotides read TGCGCCAGCAGCCGTTGGCCCGAAGAGACCCAGTACTTC. Protein product: CASSRWPEETQYF.

V and J are TRBV7-2 and TRBJ1-1; D not resolved. V was pared by 5 bases and J by 5 bases, with 15 bases between. In germline, CDR1 is SGHTA, CDR2 FQGNSA. The CDR3 extends over 14 amino acids. DNA for the CDR3: TGTGCCAGCAGCATTGAAAGAATGAGGACTGAAGCTTTCTTT. It translates to CASSIERMRTEAFF. The variable domain in full, with the rest retrieved from reference TRBV7-2 and TRBJ1-1, is GAGVSQSPSNKVTEKGKDVELRCDPISGHTALYWYRQSLGQGLEFLIYFQGNSAPDKSGLPSDRFSAERTGGSVSTLTIQRTQQEDSAVYLCASSIERMRTEAFFGQGTRLTVV.

With respect to this clone: Lacking the conserved final phenylalanine or tryptophan, this CDR3 likely reflects a read error. Because the CDR3's place on the DNA is in doubt, the DNA is left out and the CDR3 is given as listed by TCRdb. The chain links TRBV21-1 to TRBJ1-2. TRBV21-1 is recorded as a pseudogene. Both ends counted, the CDR3 spans 14 residues. CDR3 loop: CASSKEGQGLWLHL.

This chain joins TRBV5-1 and TRBJ2-7, with a weak D call TRBD1 (6 bases). V dropped 0 bases and J dropped 5 bases, with 12 bases sitting between them. CDR1 and CDR2 (germline): SGHRS, YFSETQ. The CDR3 sequence is 14 residues long. Here the CDR3 DNA reads TGCGCCAGCAGCTTGGGGCAGGGGATGCACGAGCAGTACTTC. This codes for CASSLGQGMHEQYF.

The chain uses TRBV7-8 and TRBJ2-1; 9 positions match TRBD2. J gave up 2 bases and V 3 bases, and 14 bases lay outside the gene matches. This CDR3 has 19 residues. Germline V gene lookup returns CDR1 SGHVS and CDR2 FQNEAQ. This CDR3 reads CASSFLAGGPQGTYNEQFF. The CDR3 DNA reads TGTGCCAGCAGCTTCCTTGCGGGGGGGCCTCAGGGGACCTACAATGAGCAGTTCTTC.

This rearrangement joins TRBV18 to TRBJ2-7, with D perhaps matching TRBD2 (5 bases). The CDR3 covers 14 residues. Germline CDR1 reads KGHSH; CDR2 reads LQKENI. Trimming removed 0 bases from V and 7 bases from J, with 13 bases in between. CDR3 region: CASSPPTGWNEQYF. Written as DNA, the CDR3 is TGTGCCAGCTCACCACCGACGGGGTGGAATGAGCAGTACTTC.

This rearrangement joins TRBV6-5 to TRBJ1-5; D might be TRBD1 (5 bases). Trimming took 7 bases from V and 7 from J, leaving 17 bases between them. This CDR3 has 14 residues. The germline gives CDR1 MNHEY, CDR2 SVGAGI. The CDR3 region has the DNA TGTGCCAGCATCCCGACGGGGGGTTGGCAGCCCCAGCATTTT. Translated, it gives CASIPTGGWQPQHF.